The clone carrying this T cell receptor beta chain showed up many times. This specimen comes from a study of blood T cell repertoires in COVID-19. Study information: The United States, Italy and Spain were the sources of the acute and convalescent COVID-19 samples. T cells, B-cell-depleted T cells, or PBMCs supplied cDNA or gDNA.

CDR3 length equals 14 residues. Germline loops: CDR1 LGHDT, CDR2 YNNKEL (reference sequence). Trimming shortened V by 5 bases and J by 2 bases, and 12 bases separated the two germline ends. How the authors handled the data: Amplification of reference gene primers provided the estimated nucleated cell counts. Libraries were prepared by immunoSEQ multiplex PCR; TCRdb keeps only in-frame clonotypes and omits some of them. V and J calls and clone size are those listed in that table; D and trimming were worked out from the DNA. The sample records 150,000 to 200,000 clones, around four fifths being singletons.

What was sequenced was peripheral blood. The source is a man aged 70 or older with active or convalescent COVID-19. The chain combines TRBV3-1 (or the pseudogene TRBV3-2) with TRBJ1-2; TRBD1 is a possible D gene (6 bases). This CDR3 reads CASSGDNTNYGYTF. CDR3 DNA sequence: TGTGCCAGCAGCGGGGACAACACCAACTATGGCTACACCTTC.